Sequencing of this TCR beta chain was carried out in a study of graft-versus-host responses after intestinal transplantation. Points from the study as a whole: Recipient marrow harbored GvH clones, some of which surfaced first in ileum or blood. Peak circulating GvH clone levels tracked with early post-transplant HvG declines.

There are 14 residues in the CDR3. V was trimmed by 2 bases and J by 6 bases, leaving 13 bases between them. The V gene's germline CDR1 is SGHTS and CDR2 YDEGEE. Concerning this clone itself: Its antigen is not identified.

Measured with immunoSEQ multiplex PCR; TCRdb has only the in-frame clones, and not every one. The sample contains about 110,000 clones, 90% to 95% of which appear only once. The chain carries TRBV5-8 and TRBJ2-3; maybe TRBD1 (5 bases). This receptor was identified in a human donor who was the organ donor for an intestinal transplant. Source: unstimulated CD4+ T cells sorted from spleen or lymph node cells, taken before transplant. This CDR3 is CASSFSDIADTQYF. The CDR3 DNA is TGTGCCAGCAGCTTCTCGGACATCGCGGATACGCAGTATTTT. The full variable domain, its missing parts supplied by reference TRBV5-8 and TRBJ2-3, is EAGVTQSPTHLIKTRGQQATLRCSPISGHTSVYWYQQALGLGLQFLLWYDEGEERNRGNFPPRFSGRQFPNYSSELNVNALELEDSALYLCASSFSDIADTQYFGPGTRLTVL.